The text below deals with one TCR beta chain. Random hexamers were used to reverse transcribe an amount of 0.5 to 1 ug RNA. Amplification of TCR beta CDR3 was carried out by immunoSEQ multiplex PCR, which covered 54 Vbeta and 13 Jbeta segments. Each CDR3 protein is one row after TCRdb ran MiXCR on the immunoSEQ multiplex PCR reads. The data show around 150,000 distinct CDR3 sequences, about 95% seen once. The data stem from a study of CD8 T cells in Susac syndrome. CD8+ and CD4+ T cells taken from blood had their TCR beta sequenced. Negative isolation yielded CD4+ and CD8+ T cells, and FACS enriched TEMRA cells. This TCR was recovered from a human donor with multiple sclerosis. Sample: CD4+ T cells from PBMCs.

This CDR3 reads CASSSQRGSFLAPLHF. CDR3 DNA: TGTGCCAGCAGCTCCCAGCGGGGCAGCTTTTTGGCACCCCTCCACTTT. The genes are TRBV7-2 and TRBJ1-6, with D maybe TRBD1 (5 bases). This CDR3 comprises 16 residues. Germline loops: CDR1 SGHTA, CDR2 FQGNSA. The germline V and J ends were trimmed by 4 bases and 11 bases, with 21 bases remaining between them.